The clone carrying this T cell receptor beta chain was seen only a few times. Its antigen remains unidentified. These data belong to a study of beta chain features in type 1 diabetes. Across the whole study: Healthy donors and patients had similar age, gender and cell yields.

The germline V gene has CDR1 MGHRA and CDR2 YSYEKL. V was cut by 4 bases and J by 1 base, with 10 bases left in between. The CDR3 is 15 residues long. General study points: A PCR bias possibly favoring shorter templates would apply equally to patients and controls.

What was sequenced were expressed TCRB transcripts, since all of the isolated RNA had been reverse transcribed. Profiling relied on immunoSEQ multiplex PCR, and the TCRdb table lists in-frame clones only, not all of them. The sample records around 300,000 clones, 8% being singletons. Per donor, one heparinised blood draw averaged roughly 110 mL. Sorting of CD4+ naive, central memory, regulatory and stem cell-like memory cells was performed via CD45RO/CCR7/CD25/CD127/CD95/CD27. The chain links TRBV4-1 to TRBJ2-2; D is possibly TRBD1 (6 bases). Material: central memory CD4+ T cells from blood. The clonotype was recovered from a woman aged 18-29 years in good health. Here the CDR3 DNA reads TGCGCCAGCAGCCCATTGGACAGGAACACCGGGGAGCTGTTTTTT. It specifies CASSPLDRNTGELFF.